This entry features one T cell receptor beta chain sequence. Its antigen has not been determined. Nothing much larger sits one base from this clone, and base qualities are not available. This sample stems from a study of OX40 agonist ivuxolimab in advanced cancers. Describing the broader study: Ivuxolimab was a fully human IgG2 agonistic monoclonal antibody targeting the costimulatory receptor OX40 (CD134). In the dose-escalation cohort, roughly 80% of patients were male, and the mean age was around 60 years, with a range of about 23 to 85. Peripheral TCRbeta sequencing aimed to test whether ivuxolimab altered TCR sequence diversity and caused clonal T-cell expansion. Intravenous ivuxolimab was administered to patients every 2 weeks at six dose levels: 0.01, 0.1, 0.3, 1.5, 3 and 10 mg/kg. Partial responses were achieved by three dose-escalation patients, of whom one had hepatocellular carcinoma and two had cutaneous melanoma. The paper reports the monotherapy dose-escalation portion (N of about 50 patients) of the phase I ivuxolimab trial. Among the roughly 50 dose-escalation patients, some 20 had hepatocellular carcinoma, around 15 melanoma, 9 renal cell carcinoma and 9 head and neck cancer. Prior anti-PD-1, anti-PD-L1 or anti-CTLA-4 therapy was permitted, and less than 45% of dose-escalation patients had received checkpoint inhibitors.

Summary of the overall study and its limitations: On average, CD8+ T cells showed more expanded clones than CD4+ T cells after ivuxolimab. Low levels of normalized T-cell clonal expansion were also seen in some patients who did not respond. In partial responders in the 0.1-3.0 mg/kg groups, normalized peripheral clonal expansion was found to be among the lowest, especially among CD8+ T cells. At doses of 0.1 to 3.0 mg/kg, clonal expansion of both CD4+ and CD8+ blood T cells was observed from baseline to week 6. Antigen specificity was not determined for the clonally expanded peripheral T cells.

For sequencing of the TCRbeta CDR3 region, genomic DNA was extracted from the sorted cells. The immunoSEQ Assay was used for sequencing of TCRbeta CDR3 regions. TCRdb stores this immuneACCESS table with in-frame sequences only. Part of the clones is absent; in the studies checked, under half of the shortfall reflects unresolved V genes, and no reason is known for the rest. The sample contains about 89,000 clones, roughly 88% of them found a single time. The top ten hold over 0.65% of the sample. Measured from the cysteine to the phenylalanine, the CDR3 is 14 residues long. Only the CDR3 part of the read is kept: 42 bases, read in frame from the first base. V trim: 5 bases; J trim: 5 bases; unmatched bases: 7. As encoded in the germline V gene, CDR1 is MNHNS while CDR2 is SASEGT. The trial excluded patients who had a history of autoimmune disease or who were on systemic immunosuppression. In every dose cohort, peripheral blood was drawn for TCR sequencing at baseline, cycle 4 day 1, and cycle 7 day 1. Samples were obtained from an open-label, multicenter, first-in-human phase I dose-escalation trial of ivuxolimab. Adults with locally advanced or metastatic head and neck squamous cell, hepatocellular, melanoma or renal cell carcinoma were enrolled in the trial. Before TCR sequencing, CD4+ and CD8+ T cells were separately sorted from peripheral blood.

The specimen was CD4+ or CD8+ T cells sorted from blood, collected in a trial of the OX40 agonist ivuxolimab. This sequence uses TRBV6-1 and TRBJ2-5; TRBD2 agrees with 8 junctional bases. This sequence originates from an adult with an advanced solid tumor such as melanoma, head and neck, liver or kidney cancer. DNA sequence: TGTGCCAGCAGTAGGCTAGCGGGTGCGGAGACCCAGTACTTC. Translated, this gives CASSRLAGAETQYF.